A single TCR beta chain is shown here with its context. These data are taken from a study of control samples from healthy donors and cancer patients. The table came from immunoSEQ multiplex PCR; TCRdb's copy has only in-frame clones and leaves some out. The sample lists about 75,000 clones, roughly 94% occurring once. This receptor was identified in a woman aged 40-49 years in good health. The sample was blood.

The CDR3 spells CASRDGTANEKLFF. In DNA, the CDR3 is TGTGCCAGCAGAGACGGGACAGCGAATGAAAAACTGTTTTTT. This chain connects TRBV2 to TRBJ1-4; 7 bases fit TRBD1. The CDR3 loop spans 14 amino acids. J was trimmed by 5 bases and V by 6 bases; bases with no gene match: 6. Germline lookup yields CDR1 SNHLY and CDR2 FYNNEI. Drawing the rest from reference TRBV2 and TRBJ1-4, the complete variable domain is EPEVTQTPSHQVTQMGQEVILRCVPISNHLYFYWYRQILGQKVEFLVSFYNNEISEKSEIFDDQFSVERPDGSNFTLKIRSTKLEDSAMYFCASRDGTANEKLFFGSGTQLSVL.